These 24 T cell receptor beta chains were all obtained from the same sample, sequenced in a study of cytomegalovirus exposure and HLA in healthy donors (dated by TCRdb to 2016 to 2017). Receptor libraries were prepared by the immunoSEQ multiplex PCR assay. For the multiplex PCR, a mixture combining 60 forward primers for TCR Vbeta segments and 13 reverse primers for TCR Jbeta segments was used. Drawn from immuneACCESS, this table holds only the in-frame rearrangements with V and J called that TCRdb kept. Clones are partly lost; checked studies trace under half to an unresolved V gene and leave the rest unexplained. The table for this sample lists fewer than 150,000 clones. The ten largest clones capture roughly 3% of the sample. The material sequenced was PBMCs. The receptors derive from a middle-aged man in good health and CMV-seronegative.

The chain joins TRBV28 to TRBJ1-5; D call uncertain. The germline V and J ends were trimmed by 3 bases and 2 bases, with 8 bases remaining between them. CDR1 and CDR2 (germline): MDHEN, SYDVKM. CDR3 length equals 14 residues. The CDR3 sequence: CASSFGTGNQPQHF. CDR3 sequence (DNA): TGTGCCAGCAGTTTCGGAACAGGCAATCAGCCCCAGCATTTT.

The chain has TRBV5-1 and TRBJ2-1; 8 bases align to TRBD1. This CDR3 comprises 15 residues. Germline trimming cut 0 bases from V and 6 bases from J; bases unmatched to any gene: 5. Germline CDR1 and CDR2: SGHRS and YFSETQ. Written as DNA, the CDR3 is TGCGCCAGCAGCTTGGCGCTAACAGGGGGCAATGAGCAGTTCTTC. Translated: CASSLALTGGNEQFF.

The chain uses TRBV29-1 and TRBJ2-5, with 10 bases matching TRBD2. J lost 3 bases, V lost 6 bases, and 1 base had no gene match. The CDR3 contains 12 residues. Germline assignment: CDR1 SQVTM and CDR2 ANQGSEA. The CDR3 DNA is TGCAGCGTAGCGGGGGGGAAAGAGACCCAGTACTTC. It specifies CSVAGGKETQYF.

The chain recombines TRBV27 with TRBJ2-6; 12 bases line up with TRBD1. From germline, CDR1 is MNHEY and CDR2 SMNVEV (reference sequence). The CDR3 contains 20 residues. The V segment lost 5 bases and the J segment 0 bases; nucleotides outside the gene matches: 11. The CDR3 coding sequence is TGTGCCAGCAGTCCCTTCGGGACAGGGGGCGTCTTCTCTGGGGCCAACGTCCTGACTTTC. Translation: CASSPFGTGGVFSGANVLTF.

V usage is TRBV2 and J usage is TRBJ1-1; the match to TRBD1 covers 7 bases. V dropped 1 base and J dropped 5; count of bases not matched to a gene: 19. CDR1 and CDR2 (germline): SNHLY, FYNNEI. The length of the CDR3 is 19 residues. CDR3 sequence reads: CASSEESTTGPGVKTEAFF. The CDR3 coding sequence is TGTGCCAGCAGTGAAGAGTCCACGACAGGGCCCGGGGTAAAAACTGAAGCTTTCTTT.

Worth noting for this clone: Mismatch with germline at one junction end may stem from a read error. J is TRBJ1-2 and V is TRBV25-1; TRBD1 aligns across 9 bases. The V gene's germline CDR1 is MGHDK and CDR2 SYGVNS. The CDR3 covers 17 residues. The CDR3 region is CASNESTRPDRGYGYTF. In DNA, the CDR3 is TGTGCCAGCAATGAATCGACGCGACCGGACAGGGGATATGGCTACACCTTC.

V gene TRBV7-2 combines with J gene TRBJ2-7; TRBD2 matches at 8 bases. The CDR3 runs to 15 residues. Germline V lookup: CDR1 SGHTA, CDR2 FQGNSA. V was clipped by 6 bases and J by 2 bases; unmatched bases: 9. The CDR3 region is CASSSPGLVTYEQYF. The CDR3, as DNA: TGTGCCAGCAGTTCCCCGGGACTAGTCACCTACGAGCAGTACTTC.

J is TRBJ2-3 and V is TRBV28; 9 bases match TRBD2. Germline V gene sequence: CDR1 MDHEN, CDR2 SYDVKM. V lost 6 bases to trimming and J lost 7 bases; unmatched junction nucleotides: 8. The length of the CDR3 is 14 residues. The CDR3 region has the DNA TGTGCCAGCAGGGGGGGGACTAGCATATATACGCAGTATTTT. Amino acid sequence: CASRGGTSIYTQYF.

The chain has TRBV12-5 and TRBJ1-1; the D gene is possibly TRBD1 (5 bases). The V gene's germline CDR1 is LGHNT and CDR2 FRNRAP. V lost 1 base and J lost 11, with 11 bases in between. The CDR3 contains 12 residues. CDR3 nucleotide sequence: TGTGCTAGTGGTTTGGGGATCGGACACGCTTTCTTT. Protein sequence: CASGLGIGHAFF. Full variable domain (outside the CDR3, taken from reference TRBV12-5 and TRBJ1-1): DARVTQTPRHKVTEMGQEVTMRCQPILGHNTVFWYRQTMMQGLELLAYFRNRAPLDDSGMPKDRFSAEMPDATLATLKIQPSEPRDSAVYFCASGLGIGHAFFGQGTRLTVV.

In nucleotides, the CDR3 is TGTGCCAGCAGTTTATCGCGGCAGACCTATAATTCACCCCTCCACTTT. It specifies CASSLSRQTYNSPLHF. This chain links TRBV27 with TRBJ1-6; no reliable D call. V was pared by 0 bases and J by 2 bases, with 8 bases between. The length of the CDR3 is 16 residues. Germline values: CDR1 MNHEY, CDR2 SMNVEV (reference sequence).

This sequence joins TRBV19 and TRBJ1-1; no reliable D call. CDR3 length: 13 amino acids. Germline-derived CDR1 and CDR2 are LNHDA and SQIVND (reference sequence). Trimming took 9 bases from V and 1 from J, leaving 12 bases between them. The CDR3 DNA is TGTGCCAGCAGGATCGAGGGGAACACTGAAGCTTTCTTT. Its protein product is CASRIEGNTEAFF.

V is TRBV7-2 and J is TRBJ2-5; 11 bases align to TRBD2. V lost 5 bases, J lost 5 bases, and 7 bases stayed unmatched. Per the germline V gene, CDR1 is SGHTA and CDR2 is FQGNSA. The CDR3 length is 15 residues. CDR3 nucleotide sequence: TGTGCCAGCAGCCCCATATCTAGCGGGGGGGAGACCCAGTACTTC. It encodes CASSPISSGGETQYF.

The chain is built from TRBV5-1 and TRBJ2-1; 7 bases are a match to TRBD1. This CDR3 contains 15 residues. Trimming removed 0 bases from V and 5 bases from J; junction bases left unmatched: 5. CDR1 and CDR2 (germline): SGHRS, YFSETQ. CDR3 region: CASSLGTGINNEQFF. The CDR3 nucleotides read TGCGCCAGCAGCTTGGGGACAGGTATCAACAATGAGCAGTTCTTC.

The chain links TRBV6-5 to TRBJ1-2; the D gene is possibly TRBD1 (6 bases). This CDR3 is 14 amino acids long. Trimming removed 8 bases at V and 7 bases at J, with 20 bases between. CDR1 is MNHEY, CDR2 SVGAGI, per germline. The CDR3 spells CASPPRTAPFGYTF. As DNA, the CDR3 is TGTGCCAGCCCACCTAGGACAGCGCCCTTTGGCTACACCTTC.

This sequence joins TRBV27 and TRBJ2-2; D gene uncertain. The CDR3 runs to 14 residues. Germline V gives CDR1 MNHEY, CDR2 SMNVEV (reference sequence). Trimming pared 2 bases from V and 5 bases from J, leaving 9 bases between. CDR3 loop: CASSLKIGTGELFF. The CDR3 nucleotides are TGTGCCAGCAGTTTAAAGATCGGTACCGGGGAGCTGTTTTTT.

Judged by frequency, this clone is medium-sized. The chain is built from TRBV5-1 and TRBJ1-4; D remains unclear. Per the germline V gene, CDR1 is SGHRS and CDR2 is YFSETQ. This CDR3 is built from 15 residues. Trimming removed 2 bases at V and 4 bases at J, with 12 bases between. The CDR3 spells CASSLGWARNEKLFF. The CDR3 DNA reads as TGCGCCAGCAGCTTAGGCTGGGCTCGTAATGAAAAACTGTTTTTT.

V and J are TRBV19 and TRBJ2-2, with 9 bases fitting TRBD1. Germline-derived CDR1 and CDR2 are LNHDA and SQIVND (reference sequence). J was trimmed by 4 bases and V by 8 bases; bases with no gene match: 5. The CDR3 contains 14 residues. The CDR3 sequence: CASLQGASTGELFF. The CDR3, as DNA: TGTGCCAGTTTACAGGGGGCGAGCACCGGGGAGCTGTTTTTT.

Remarks on this clone: Other DNA sequences in this specimen translate into the identical CDR3. The CDR3 loop is CASSLGGGNTEAFF. CDR3 coding DNA: TGTGCCAGCAGCTTAGGGGGGGGGAACACTGAAGCTTTCTTT. The V and J genes are TRBV7-9 and TRBJ1-1; maybe TRBD1 (5 bases). The CDR3 totals 14 residues. V was pared by 1 base and J by 1 base, with 7 bases between. Germline V CDR1 and CDR2: SEHNR, FQNEAQ (reference sequence).

The chain uses TRBV5-5 and TRBJ1-1, with 9 bases aligning to TRBD1. Germline values: CDR1 SGHKS, CDR2 YYEKEE (reference sequence). J gave up 5 bases and V 5 bases, and 7 bases lay outside the gene matches. The CDR3 runs to 14 residues. Here the CDR3 DNA reads TGTGCCAGCAGTCGGGACAGGGTGGTGACTGAAGCTTTCTTT. Translation gives CASSRDRVVTEAFF.

The J gene is TRBJ1-1, the V gene TRBV9; 8 bases fit TRBD1. Trimming cost V 3 bases and J 0 bases; bases outside gene matches: 4. Germline V gene sequence: CDR1 SGDLS, CDR2 YYNGEE. The CDR3 consists of 15 residues. The CDR3 nucleotides are TGTGCCAGCAGCGGGACAGGGTCGGTGAACACTGAAGCTTTCTTT. This sequence encodes CASSGTGSVNTEAFF.

The chain is built from TRBV4-2 and TRBJ1-2, with TRBD1 matching over 8 bases. This CDR3 is built from 16 residues. J gave up 7 bases and V 0 bases, and 10 bases lay outside the gene matches. CDR1 and CDR2 (germline): LGHNA, YNFKEQ. The CDR3 reads CASSQDVLQGARGYTF. In DNA form, the CDR3 reads TGTGCCAGCAGCCAAGATGTTTTGCAGGGGGCTCGTGGCTACACCTTC.

The chain uses TRBV5-6 and TRBJ2-7; 8 bases agree with TRBD1. There are 14 residues in the CDR3. Germline CDR1 reads SGHDT; CDR2 reads YYEEEE. Losses at the gene ends were 0 bases for V and 5 bases for J; bases not matched to a gene: 4. The CDR3 sequence is CASSLGTGKNEQYF. The CDR3 bases are TGTGCCAGCAGCTTGGGGACAGGGAAGAACGAGCAGTACTTC.

The chain couples TRBV15 to TRBJ2-1; the D gene is possibly TRBD2 (5 bases). Germline values: CDR1 LNHNV, CDR2 YYDKDF (reference sequence). Deletions cut 1 base from V and 16 bases from J, with 20 bases between. The length of the CDR3 is 14 residues. CDR3 DNA: TGTGCCACCAGCAGAGCTTCGGACTTCGGCAAAAGTTTCTTC. Translation: CATSRASDFGKSFF.

This chain links TRBV5-1 with TRBJ2-7; maybe TRBD1 (5 bases). The CDR3 spans 15 residues. V was shortened by 3 bases and J by 2 bases, with 15 bases between the two germline ends. CDR1 SGHRS and CDR2 YFSETQ come from the germline V gene. The CDR3 spells CASSSRQPGAYEQYF. DNA of the CDR3: TGCGCCAGCAGCTCAAGACAGCCAGGAGCCTACGAGCAGTACTTC.